The T cell receptor beta chain under discussion was sequenced for a study of monozygotic twins with inflammatory bowel disease (dated by TCRdb to 2018 to 2020). Regarding the research as a whole: A total of some 28 monozygotic twin pairs were included in the full study, comprising nine German pairs (four IBD-concordant, five IBD-discordant) and 19 IBD-discordant Danish pairs. Within discordant pairs, disease-associated traits were sought mainly by comparing IBD patients with their genetically identical healthy co-twins. Each individual had, on average, about 151 000 unique TCRalpha sequences and 181 000 unique TCRbeta sequences available for analysis.

Comment on this clonotype: The antigen it binds to is not known.

The library was made by 5' RACE. Each TCR library was prepared from about 3.5 ug of total RNA. For each sample, cDNA was synthesized in eight separate reactions using SMARTScribe reverse transcriptase. During cDNA synthesis, template switching introduced unique molecular identifiers that contained a 6-nucleotide sample barcode. TCRalpha and TCRbeta cDNA was amplified by two nested PCRs of 16 and 9 cycles, with bead purification after each PCR. Before amplification, the cDNA was both treated with uracil DNA-glycosylase and purified with the QIAquick PCR purification kit. The second PCR added Illumina TruSeq-compatible adapters along with sample-specific barcodes. TapeStation and Qubit were used to check library quality and concentration, and 5 ng of each library went into the pool. Pooled libraries were sequenced on an Illumina HiSeq2500 single-index Rapid Run with 2 x 100 bp reads and custom sequencing primers. From the authors' description of their analysis: MiGEC version 1.2.6 was used for UMI-based consensus assembly to correct PCR and sequencing errors. V(D)J alignment, clonotype assembly and CDR3 extraction were performed with MiXCR version 2.1.1. To normalise gene usage, clonotype sharing and MAIT/NKT TCR abundance, the top 1000, 10 000 and 20 000 clonotypes in each sample were analysed. Diversity was computed as the inverse Simpson index with the vegan R package after downsampling to 27 000 UMIs. Paired Mann-Whitney U tests were applied to discordant twin pairs, with Benjamini-Hochberg correction for multiple testing. After the reads were reprocessed by TCRdb, one entry was made per CDR3 protein sequence, with no DNA. The V and J calls come from TCRdb's annotation, not from the publication. The sample has a few hundred thousand distinct CDR3 sequences on record. Roughly 1.5% of the sample belongs to the ten largest clones.

Results the study describes overall, beyond this receptor: Repertoire similarity did not differ between concordant and discordant twins, possibly due to limited statistical power. Different T cell subtypes could not be distinguished in the analysis. IBD patients shared fewer clonotypes with other individuals than healthy twins did, most markedly in patients showing signs of disease activity. Measured by the inverse Simpson index, TCRbeta repertoire diversity was lower in IBD patients than in their healthy co-twins. No single strong signal or clonotype linked to IBD turned up in the results, so the idea that one exists was not supported. Because patients received different immunosuppressive treatments, the repertoires may have picked up extra background noise and variability between individuals.

From each donor, a roughly 2.6 ml peripheral blood sample was collected into PAXgene tubes and stored at -80 degrees C. Without any T cell sorting, total RNA was extracted from whole blood using the PAXgene blood miRNA kit on an automated QIAcube. Peripheral blood from monozygotic twin pairs concordant or discordant for inflammatory bowel disease was subjected to deep TCRalpha and TCRbeta repertoire profiling with unique molecular barcoding. Smoking habits were recorded for all twin pairs, and individuals were classified as current, former or never smokers. The CDR3 contains 14 residues, cysteine and phenylalanine counted. The record lacks a DNA sequence. The CDR1 and CDR2 encoded by the germline V gene are MNHNS and SASEGT.

The source is a human donor with ulcerative colitis or Crohn's disease, or a healthy co-twin of an affected twin (not recorded which). Recombination joined TRBV6-1 with TRBJ1-4; no DNA is available, so the TRBD1 call from TCRdb remains unchecked. Sequencing was done on a sample of blood. The encoded CDR3 is CASSPGEAREKLFF.